This T cell receptor (beta chain) was observed in a study of shared clonotypes between healthy human individuals. General study points: Clonotypes that were shared across four donors made up around 4.6% of naive CD4 clonotypes. Since donors were few, the genetic and exposure-history diversity represented was limited.

In the original analysis: Because ImmunoSEQ provided only junction sequences with no quality scores, the filtering differed. The repertoire was sequenced with immunoSEQ multiplex PCR; TCRdb's copy has only in-frame clones and lacks some. The DNA was the basis for D and trimming; V, J and clone size are from that table. The data hold 1.5 million to 1.9 million clones, with around 98% observed a single time. The length of the CDR3 is 15 residues. With V trimmed by 6 bases and J by 2 bases, 6 bases remained unmatched. Germline CDR1 and CDR2: KGHSH and LQKENI. The donor cohort consisted entirely of Caucasian adults residing in Nashville, Tennessee. Notes on this clone: The target antigen is unknown. The sample has other DNA sequences that encode this CDR3 too.

This TCR derives from a young man in good health. The rearrangement joins TRBV18 to TRBJ2-1; 8 bases line up with TRBD2. What was sequenced was naive CD4+ T cells sorted from blood. Subset here: CD45RA+ positively selected. CDR3 nucleotides: TGTGCCAGCTCCCCGACGGGAGGGACCTACAATGAGCAGTTCTTC. It encodes CASSPTGGTYNEQFF.